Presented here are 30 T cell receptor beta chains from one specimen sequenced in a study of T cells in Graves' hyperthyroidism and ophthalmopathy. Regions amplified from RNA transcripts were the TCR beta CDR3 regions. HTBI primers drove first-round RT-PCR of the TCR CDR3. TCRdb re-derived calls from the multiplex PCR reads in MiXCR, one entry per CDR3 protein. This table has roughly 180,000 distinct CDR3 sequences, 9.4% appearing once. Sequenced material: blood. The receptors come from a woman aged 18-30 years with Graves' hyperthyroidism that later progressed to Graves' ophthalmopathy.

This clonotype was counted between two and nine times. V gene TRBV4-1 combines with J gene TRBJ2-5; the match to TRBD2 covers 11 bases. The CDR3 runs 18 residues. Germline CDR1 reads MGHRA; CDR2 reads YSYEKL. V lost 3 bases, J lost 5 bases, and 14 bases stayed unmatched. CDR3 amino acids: CASSQASSGGTSRETQYF. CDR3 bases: TGCGCCAGCAGCCAGGCATCTAGCGGGGGGACCTCCCGGGAGACCCAGTACTTC.

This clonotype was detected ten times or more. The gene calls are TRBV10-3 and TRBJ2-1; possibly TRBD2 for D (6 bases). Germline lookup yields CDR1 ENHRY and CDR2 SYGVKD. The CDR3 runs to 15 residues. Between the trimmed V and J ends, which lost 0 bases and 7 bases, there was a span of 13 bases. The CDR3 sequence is CAISESIVAGNEQFF. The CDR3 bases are TGTGCCATCAGTGAGTCGATAGTTGCGGGGAATGAGCAGTTCTTC.

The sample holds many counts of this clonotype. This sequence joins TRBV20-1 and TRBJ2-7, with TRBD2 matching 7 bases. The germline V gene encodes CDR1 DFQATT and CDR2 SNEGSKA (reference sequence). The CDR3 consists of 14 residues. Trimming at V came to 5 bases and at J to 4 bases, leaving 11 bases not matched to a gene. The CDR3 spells CSAFGSSGLYEQYF. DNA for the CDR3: TGCAGTGCTTTCGGGTCTAGCGGACTATACGAGCAGTACTTC.

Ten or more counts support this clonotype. The CDR3 DNA follows: TGCAGTGCCCGGATGGGGGGCCTTCAGCAGTACTTC. Amino acid sequence: CSARMGGLQQYF. This chain links TRBV20-1 with TRBJ2-7; D may match TRBD1 or TRBD2 (6 bases each). Germline V gene sequence: CDR1 DFQATT, CDR2 SNEGSKA (reference sequence). The CDR3 consists of 12 residues. V gave up 6 bases and J gave up 8 bases, with 17 bases separating them.

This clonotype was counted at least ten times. The CDR3 bases are TGTGCCAGCAGCGGACAGGACGGCACAGATACGCAGTATTTT. Its protein product is CASSGQDGTDTQYF. The chain carries TRBV11-2 and TRBJ2-3, with 7 bases matching TRBD1. V lost 5 bases, J lost 1 base, and 3 bases stayed unmatched. The CDR3 is 14 residues long. The germline V gene encodes CDR1 SGHAT and CDR2 FQNNGV. The variable domain in full, with the rest retrieved from reference TRBV11-2 and TRBJ2-3, is EAGVAQSPRYKIIEKRQSVAFWCNPISGHATLYWYQQILGQGPKLLIQFQNNGVVDDSQLPKDRFSAERLKGVDSTLKIQPAKLEDSAVYLCASSGQDGTDTQYFGPGTRLTVL.

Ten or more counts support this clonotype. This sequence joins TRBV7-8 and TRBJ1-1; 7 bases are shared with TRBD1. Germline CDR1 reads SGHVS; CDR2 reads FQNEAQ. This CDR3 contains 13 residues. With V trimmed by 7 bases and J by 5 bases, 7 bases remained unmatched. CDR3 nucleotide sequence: TGTGCCAGCACCCAGACAGGGCGGACTGAAGCTTTCTTT. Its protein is CASTQTGRTEAFF.

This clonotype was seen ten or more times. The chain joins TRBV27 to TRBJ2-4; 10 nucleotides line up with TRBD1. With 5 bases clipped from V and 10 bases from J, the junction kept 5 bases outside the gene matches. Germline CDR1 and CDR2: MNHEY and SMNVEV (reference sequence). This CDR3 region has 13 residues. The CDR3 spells CASSQGQGTIQYF. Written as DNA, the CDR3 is TGTGCCAGCAGTCAGGGACAGGGGACTATTCAGTACTTC.

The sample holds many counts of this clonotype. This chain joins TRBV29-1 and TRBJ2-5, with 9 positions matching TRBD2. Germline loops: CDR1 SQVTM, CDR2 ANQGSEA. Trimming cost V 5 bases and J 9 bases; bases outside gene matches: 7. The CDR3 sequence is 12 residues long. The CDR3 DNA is TGCAGCGTTCAACTAGCGGGCCAGCCCCAGTACTTC. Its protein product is CSVQLAGQPQYF.

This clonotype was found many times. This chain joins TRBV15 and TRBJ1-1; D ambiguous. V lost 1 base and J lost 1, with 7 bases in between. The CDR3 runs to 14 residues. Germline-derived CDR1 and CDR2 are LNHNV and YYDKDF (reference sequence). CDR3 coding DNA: TGTGCCACCAGCAGAGTGTTTGGGAACACTGAAGCTTTCTTT. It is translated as CATSRVFGNTEAFF.

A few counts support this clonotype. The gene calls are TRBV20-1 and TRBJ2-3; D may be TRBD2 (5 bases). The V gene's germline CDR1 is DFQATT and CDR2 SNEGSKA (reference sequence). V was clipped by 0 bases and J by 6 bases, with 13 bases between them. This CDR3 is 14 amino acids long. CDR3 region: CSARESQRRDTQYF. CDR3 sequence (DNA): TGCAGTGCTAGAGAGAGTCAACGGAGGGATACGCAGTATTTT.

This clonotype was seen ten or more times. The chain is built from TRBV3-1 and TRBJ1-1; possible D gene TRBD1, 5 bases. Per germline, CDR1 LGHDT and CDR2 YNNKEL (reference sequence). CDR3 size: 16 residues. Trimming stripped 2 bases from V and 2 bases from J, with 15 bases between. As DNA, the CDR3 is TGTGCCAGCAGCCAAAGGCAGGGACCCTCAAACACTGAAGCTTTCTTT. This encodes CASSQRQGPSNTEAFF.

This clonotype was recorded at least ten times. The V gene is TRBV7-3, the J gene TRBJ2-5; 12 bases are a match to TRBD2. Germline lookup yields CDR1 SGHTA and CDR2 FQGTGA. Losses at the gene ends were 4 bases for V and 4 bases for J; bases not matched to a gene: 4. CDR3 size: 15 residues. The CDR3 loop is CASSSTSGRGETQYF. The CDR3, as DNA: TGTGCCAGCAGCTCGACTAGCGGGAGAGGAGAGACCCAGTACTTC.

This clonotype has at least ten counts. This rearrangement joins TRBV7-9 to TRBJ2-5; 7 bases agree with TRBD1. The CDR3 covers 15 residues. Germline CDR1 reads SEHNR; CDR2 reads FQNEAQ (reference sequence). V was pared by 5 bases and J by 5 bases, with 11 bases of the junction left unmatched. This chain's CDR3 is CASSPSKTGLETQYF. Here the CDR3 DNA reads TGTGCCAGCAGCCCCAGCAAGACAGGGCTCGAGACCCAGTACTTC.

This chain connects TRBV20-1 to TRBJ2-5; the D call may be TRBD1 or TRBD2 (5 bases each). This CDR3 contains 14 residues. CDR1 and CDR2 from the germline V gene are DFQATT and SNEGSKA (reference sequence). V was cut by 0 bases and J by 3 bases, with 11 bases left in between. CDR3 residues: CSARERDGEETQYF. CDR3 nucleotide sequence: TGCAGTGCTAGAGAACGGGACGGGGAAGAGACCCAGTACTTC.

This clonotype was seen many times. CDR3 in amino acids: CASSTYRRGNEKLFF. The CDR3 DNA reads as TGTGCCAGCAGTACCTACAGAAGGGGAAATGAAAAACTGTTTTTT. This chain joins TRBV27 and TRBJ1-4; D is perhaps TRBD1 (5 bases). V gave up 5 bases and J gave up 5 bases, with 15 bases separating them. CDR1 and CDR2 from the germline V gene are MNHEY and SMNVEV (reference sequence). CDR3 length equals 15 residues.

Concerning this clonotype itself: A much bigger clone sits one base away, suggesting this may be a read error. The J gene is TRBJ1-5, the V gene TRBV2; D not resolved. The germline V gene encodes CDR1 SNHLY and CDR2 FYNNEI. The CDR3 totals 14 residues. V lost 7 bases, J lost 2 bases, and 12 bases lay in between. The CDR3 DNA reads TGTGCCAGCAATGTGGCGGCTCGCAATCAGCCCCAGCATTTT. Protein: CASNVAARNQPQHF. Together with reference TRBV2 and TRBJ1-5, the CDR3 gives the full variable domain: EPEVTQTPSHQVTQMGQEVILRCVPISNHLYFYWYRQILGQKVEFLVSFYNNEISEKSEIFDDQFSVERPDGSNFTLKIRSTKLEDSAMYFCASNVAARNQPQHFGDGTRLSIL.

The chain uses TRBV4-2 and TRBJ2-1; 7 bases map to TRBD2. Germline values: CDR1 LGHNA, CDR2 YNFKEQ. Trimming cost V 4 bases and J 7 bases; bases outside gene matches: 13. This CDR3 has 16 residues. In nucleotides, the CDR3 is TGTGCCAGCAGCCCAAATGTGGCGGGAGTAAAAAATGAGCAGTTCTTC. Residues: CASSPNVAGVKNEQFF.

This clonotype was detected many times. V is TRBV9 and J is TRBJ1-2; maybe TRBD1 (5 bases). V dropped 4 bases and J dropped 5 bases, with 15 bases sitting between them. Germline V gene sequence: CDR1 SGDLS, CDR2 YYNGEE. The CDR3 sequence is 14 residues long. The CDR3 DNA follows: TGTGCCAGCAGCAAAACCGGGACGGAGTATGGCTACACCTTC. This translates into CASSKTGTEYGYTF.

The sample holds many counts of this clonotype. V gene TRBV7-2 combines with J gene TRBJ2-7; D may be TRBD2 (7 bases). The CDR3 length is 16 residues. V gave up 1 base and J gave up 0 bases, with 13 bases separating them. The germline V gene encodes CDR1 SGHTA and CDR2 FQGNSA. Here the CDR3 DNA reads TGTGCCAGCAGCTTAGTCGCGGGGGCGTTCTCCTACGAGCAGTACTTC. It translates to CASSLVAGAFSYEQYF.

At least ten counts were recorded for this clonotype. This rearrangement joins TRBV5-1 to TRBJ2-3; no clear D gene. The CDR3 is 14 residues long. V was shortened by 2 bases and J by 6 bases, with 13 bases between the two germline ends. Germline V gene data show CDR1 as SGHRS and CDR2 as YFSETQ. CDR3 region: CASSFWSLRDTQYF. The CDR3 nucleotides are TGCGCCAGCAGCTTTTGGTCACTCAGGGATACGCAGTATTTT. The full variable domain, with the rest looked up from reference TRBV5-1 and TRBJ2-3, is KAGVTQTPRYLIKTRGQQVTLSCSPISGHRSVSWYQQTPGQGLQFLFEYFSETQRNKGNFPGRFSGRQFSNSRSEMNVSTLELGDSALYLCASSFWSLRDTQYFGPGTRLTVL.

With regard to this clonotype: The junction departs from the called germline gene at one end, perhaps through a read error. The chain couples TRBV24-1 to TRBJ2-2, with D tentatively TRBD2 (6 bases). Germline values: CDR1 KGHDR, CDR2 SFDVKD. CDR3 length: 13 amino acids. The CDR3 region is CATSALGGGELFF. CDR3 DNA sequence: TGTGCCACCAGTGCTTTGGGAGGTGGGGAGCTGTTTTTT.

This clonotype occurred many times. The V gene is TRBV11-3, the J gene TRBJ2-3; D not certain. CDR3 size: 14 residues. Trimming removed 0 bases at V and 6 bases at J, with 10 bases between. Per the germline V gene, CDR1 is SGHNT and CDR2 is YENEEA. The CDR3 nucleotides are TGTGCCAGCAGCTTAGATCGGAAGAGGGATACGCAGTATTTT. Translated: CASSLDRKRDTQYF. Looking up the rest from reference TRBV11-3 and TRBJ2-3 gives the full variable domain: EAGVVQSPRYKIIEKKQPVAFWCNPISGHNTLYWYLQNLGQGPELLIRYENEEAVDDSQLPKDRFSAERLKGVDSTLKIQPAELGDSAVYLCASSLDRKRDTQYFGPGTRLTVL.

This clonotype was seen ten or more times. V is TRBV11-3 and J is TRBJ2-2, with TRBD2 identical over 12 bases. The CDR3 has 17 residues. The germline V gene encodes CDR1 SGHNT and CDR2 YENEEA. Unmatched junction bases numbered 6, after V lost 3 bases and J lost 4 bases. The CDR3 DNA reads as TGTGCCAGCAGCTTGACTAGCGGGAGCCGGGGCACCGGGGAGCTGTTTTTT. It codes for CASSLTSGSRGTGELFF.

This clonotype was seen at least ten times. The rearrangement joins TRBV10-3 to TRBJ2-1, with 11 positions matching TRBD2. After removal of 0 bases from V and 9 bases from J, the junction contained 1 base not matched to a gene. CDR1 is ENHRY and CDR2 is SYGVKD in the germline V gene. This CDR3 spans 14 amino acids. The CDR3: CAISESTSGVEQFF. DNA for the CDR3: TGTGCCATCAGTGAGTCGACTAGCGGGGTTGAGCAGTTCTTC.

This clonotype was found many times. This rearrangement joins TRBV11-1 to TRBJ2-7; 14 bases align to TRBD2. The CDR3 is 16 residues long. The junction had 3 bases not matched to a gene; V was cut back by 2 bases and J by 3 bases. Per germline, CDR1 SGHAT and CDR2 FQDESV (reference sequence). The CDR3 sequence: CASSLYGTSGSYEQYF. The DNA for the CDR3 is TGTGCCAGCAGCTTATACGGGACTAGCGGGAGCTACGAGCAGTACTTC.

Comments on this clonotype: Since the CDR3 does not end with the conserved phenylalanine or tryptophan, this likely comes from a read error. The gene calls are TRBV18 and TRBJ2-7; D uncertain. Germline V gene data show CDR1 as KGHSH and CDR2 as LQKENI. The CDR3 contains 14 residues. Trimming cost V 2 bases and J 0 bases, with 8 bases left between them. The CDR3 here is CASSPSDNSYEQYL. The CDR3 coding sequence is TGTGCCAGCTCACCATCAGACAACTCCTACGAGCAGTACCTC.

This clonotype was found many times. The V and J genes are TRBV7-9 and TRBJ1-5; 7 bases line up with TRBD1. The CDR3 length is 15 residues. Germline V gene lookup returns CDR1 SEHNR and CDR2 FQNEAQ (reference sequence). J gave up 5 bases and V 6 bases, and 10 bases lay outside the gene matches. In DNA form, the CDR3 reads TGTGCCAGCAGTCCTACAGGGGATATTTATCAGCCCCAGCATTTT. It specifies CASSPTGDIYQPQHF.

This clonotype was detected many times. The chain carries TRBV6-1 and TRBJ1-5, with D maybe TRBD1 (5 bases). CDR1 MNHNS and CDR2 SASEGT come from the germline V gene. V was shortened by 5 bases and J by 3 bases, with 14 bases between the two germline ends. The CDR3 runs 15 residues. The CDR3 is CASSSGTLANQPQHF. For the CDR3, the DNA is TGTGCCAGCAGTTCGGGGACCCTCGCCAATCAGCCCCAGCATTTT.

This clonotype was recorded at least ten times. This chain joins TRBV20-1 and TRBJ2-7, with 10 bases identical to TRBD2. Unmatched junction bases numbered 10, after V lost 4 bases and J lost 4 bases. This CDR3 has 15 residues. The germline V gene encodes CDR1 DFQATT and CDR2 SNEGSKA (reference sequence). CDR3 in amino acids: CSATISGGFRYEQYF. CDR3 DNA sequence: TGCAGTGCTACGATTAGCGGGGGGTTCCGGTACGAGCAGTACTTC.

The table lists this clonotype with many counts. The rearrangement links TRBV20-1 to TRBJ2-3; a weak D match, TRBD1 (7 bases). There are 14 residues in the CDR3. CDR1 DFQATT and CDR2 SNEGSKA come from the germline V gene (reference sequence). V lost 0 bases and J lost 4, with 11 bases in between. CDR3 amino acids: CSARDPRGADTQYF. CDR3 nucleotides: TGCAGTGCTAGAGACCCCAGGGGGGCAGATACGCAGTATTTT.